This is a list of T cell receptor beta chains from one sample in a study of early T cells in non-severe SARS-CoV-2 infection. MiXCR, run by TCRdb on the 5' RACE reads, gives a single entry per CDR3 protein. This table has 20,000 to 25,000 distinct CDR3 sequences, 4% to 5.5% appearing once. Sample: whole blood. Every receptor here comes from an adult who was a healthcare worker with PCR-confirmed SARS-CoV-2 infection or an uninfected control (not recorded which). Both conserved end residues are part of each CDR3. A D gene is named only where the DNA matches it firmly. Clone size is given for some rows only: seen once, a few or many times, or a class if the clone is expanded.

many,TRBJ1-4,.,TRBV27,CASRIKANEKLFF,TGTGCCAGCAGAATTAAGGCCAATGAAAAACTGTTTTTT
.,TRBJ2-5,.,TRBV18,CASLPDRQETQYF,TGTGCCAGCTTACCGGACAGACAAGAGACCCAGTACTTC
few,TRBJ2-5,.,TRBV10-3,CAISDPGQRGETQYF,TGTGCCATCAGTGACCCGGGACAACGGGGGGAGACCCAGTACTTC
many,TRBJ2-1,TRBD2,TRBV20-1,CSANVAGNYNEQFF,TGCAGTGCTAATGTAGCGGGAAACTACAATGAGCAGTTCTTC
many,TRBJ2-5,TRBD2,TRBV19,CASSSHGRSGTQYF,TGTGCCAGTAGTTCCCACGGGAGGTCCGGAACCCAGTACTTC
many,TRBJ1-1,TRBD1,TRBV10-3,CAIRGDRGLGMNTEAFF,TGTGCCATCCGCGGGGACAGGGGATTGGGGATGAACACTGAAGCTTTCTTT
many,TRBJ2-7,TRBD2,TRBV5-4,CASSLRGLAGVIGGGSYEQYF,TGTGCCAGCAGCTTACGCGGACTAGCGGGAGTGATCGGAGGAGGGTCCTACGAGCAGTACTTC
.,TRBJ1-5,.,TRBV5-1,CASKRDPAVTNQPQHF,TGCGCCAGCAAAAGGGATCCCGCGGTGACCAATCAGCCCCAGCATTTT
many,TRBJ1-1,.,TRBV20-1,CSASGEMNTEAFF,TGCAGTGCCTCTGGAGAAATGAACACTGAAGCTTTCTTT
.,TRBJ2-1,.,TRBV6-5,CASSYQGHEQFF,TGTGCCAGCAGTTACCAGGGACATGAGCAGTTCTTC